The 16 T cell receptor beta chains given below trace back to one sample, sequenced in a study of blood T cell repertoires in COVID-19 (TCRdb year 2020). The library relied on the immunoSEQ multiplex PCR assay. TCRdb mirrors the immuneACCESS table, restricted to in-frame sequences. Some clones are absent from its copies; in checked studies, under half trace to an unresolved V gene, and the reason for the others is unknown. A total of 200,000 to 250,000 clones appear in this sample, roughly 80% of them only once. In total, the top ten clones hold 15% to 20% of the sample. The specimen sequenced was peripheral blood. The receptors were gathered from a woman over 75 with active or convalescent COVID-19.

J is TRBJ1-2 and V is TRBV30; 9 nucleotides match TRBD1. The J segment lost 7 bases and the V segment lost 3 bases, leaving 9 bases of the junction unmatched. The CDR3 contains 14 residues. From germline, CDR1 is GTSNPN and CDR2 SVGIG (reference sequence). The CDR3 DNA follows: TGTGCCTGGAGCGTGGGGGACAGGGTCTTTGGCTACACCTTC. Its translation is CAWSVGDRVFGYTF.

Concerning this clone: Additional DNA sequences in this sample encode the identical CDR3. The genes are TRBV5-1 and TRBJ1-4; D not resolved. The V and J ends lost 0 bases and 2 bases respectively, with 8 bases between them. From germline, CDR1 is SGHRS and CDR2 YFSETQ. The CDR3 is 15 residues long. The CDR3 sequence: CASSLAGSTNEKLFF. Here the CDR3 DNA reads TGCGCCAGCAGCTTGGCGGGTAGTACTAATGAAAAACTGTTTTTT.

The gene calls are TRBV5-1 and TRBJ2-3; 11 bases map to TRBD2. CDR3 length: 17 amino acids. With V trimmed by 4 bases and J by 8 bases, 15 bases remained unmatched. Germline V gives CDR1 SGHRS, CDR2 YFSETQ. The CDR3 bases are TGCGCCAGCAGCCAAGGAACCACTAGCGGGGGAGTTGGTACGCAGTATTTT. Translation: CASSQGTTSGGVGTQYF.

J is TRBJ2-1 and V is TRBV9; TRBD2 agrees at 7 bases. This CDR3 is 14 amino acids long. V lost 4 bases to trimming and J lost 6 bases; unmatched junction nucleotides: 7. Per the germline V gene, CDR1 is SGDLS and CDR2 is YYNGEE. The CDR3 nucleotides read TGTGCCAGCAGCCCTCGGGACTACAGCAATGAGCAGTTCTTC. Protein sequence: CASSPRDYSNEQFF.

The chain employs TRBV3-1 (or the pseudogene TRBV3-2) and TRBJ2-3; D ambiguous. This CDR3 has 12 amino acids. Trimming took 4 bases from V and 5 from J, leaving 7 bases between them. Per the germline V gene, CDR1 is LGHDT and CDR2 is YNNKEL (reference sequence). The CDR3 DNA reads as TGTGCCAGCAGCCCCGGTGAAGATACGCAGTATTTT. Its protein product is CASSPGEDTQYF.

This chain connects TRBV5-1 to TRBJ2-2; 8 bases are shared with TRBD2. V lost 5 bases to trimming and J lost 0 bases; unmatched junction nucleotides: 6. The CDR3 contains 16 residues. Germline assignment: CDR1 SGHRS and CDR2 YFSETQ. The CDR3 sequence: CASSFLAGTNTGELFF. The CDR3 DNA is TGCGCCAGCAGTTTTCTAGCGGGTACGAACACCGGGGAGCTGTTTTTT.

V and J are TRBV25-1 and TRBJ1-6, with D possibly matching TRBD1 (5 bases). V lost 2 bases to trimming and J lost 10 bases, with 15 bases between them. The germline V gene has CDR1 MGHDK and CDR2 SYGVNS. The CDR3 consists of 15 residues. Here the CDR3 DNA reads TGTGCCAGCAGTGAACAAGACAGAATGCCCTCACCCCTCCACTTT. It is translated as CASSEQDRMPSPLHF. Full variable domain (missing parts from reference TRBV25-1 and TRBJ1-6): EADIYQTPRYLVIGTGKKITLECSQTMGHDKMYWYQQDPGMELHLIHYSYGVNSTEKGDLSSESTVSRIRTEHFPLTLESARPSHTSQYLCASSEQDRMPSPLHFGNGTRLTVT.

This clone has a single count. The chain couples TRBV6-2 or TRBV6-3 to TRBJ2-5, with 9 bases identical to TRBD1. The CDR3 has 15 residues. The V gene end was trimmed by 4 bases and the J gene end by 2 bases; junction bases not matched to a gene: 5. CDR1 MNHEY and CDR2 SVGEGT come from the germline V gene. The CDR3 DNA reads TGTGCCAGCAGTTCCCTGGGACAGGGACAAGAGACCCAGTACTTC. The encoded protein is CASSSLGQGQETQYF.

This clone has a handful of counts. This sequence joins TRBV12-3 or TRBV12-4 and TRBJ1-1; perhaps TRBD1 as D (5 bases). V was clipped by 6 bases and J by 4 bases, with 9 bases between them. This CDR3 has 12 amino acids. CDR3 in DNA: TGTGCCAGCAGCCGTAGGGGCACTGAAGCTTTCTTT. It is translated as CASSRRGTEAFF.

The chain carries TRBV28 and TRBJ1-2; tentative D call: TRBD1 (5 bases). Germline CDR1 reads MDHEN; CDR2 reads SYDVKM. V dropped 3 bases and J dropped 5 bases, with 13 bases sitting between them. This CDR3 is built from 14 residues. The CDR3 protein is CASSLTGEGYGYTF. Here the CDR3 DNA reads TGTGCCAGCAGTTTGACGGGGGAGGGGTATGGCTACACCTTC.

The rearrangement joins TRBV2 to TRBJ2-7; possible D gene TRBD2, 6 bases. With 4 bases removed from V and 7 bases from J, the gap between germline ends came to 8 bases. This CDR3 is 11 amino acids long. Germline-derived CDR1 and CDR2 are SNHLY and FYNNEI. The chain's CDR3 is CASSAGGEQYF. The CDR3 coding sequence is TGTGCCAGCAGTGCCGGGGGTGAGCAGTACTTC.

The chain combines TRBV12-3 or TRBV12-4 with TRBJ2-7; no clear D gene. Trimming took 6 bases from V and 2 from J, leaving 5 bases between them. CDR3 length equals 11 residues. The CDR3 region has the DNA TGTGCCAGCAGCAAAACCTACGAGCAGTACTTC. As protein: CASSKTYEQYF.

The rearrangement joins TRBV5-4 to TRBJ2-3; TRBD2 matches at 16 bases. Germline V gives CDR1 SGHNT, CDR2 YYREEE (reference sequence). The CDR3 totals 18 residues. Trimming at V came to 5 bases and at J to 1 base, leaving 7 bases not matched to a gene. CDR3 protein: CASRPGTSGRGGTDTQYF. The CDR3 DNA reads as TGTGCCAGCAGACCCGGGACTAGCGGGAGGGGGGGCACAGATACGCAGTATTTT.

CDR3 in amino acids: CASSSLPAGVNGYTF. The CDR3 nucleotides are TGCGCCAGCAGCTCCCTGCCTGCAGGGGTAAATGGCTACACCTTC. This chain links TRBV5-1 with TRBJ1-2, with D possibly matching TRBD1 (6 bases). There are 15 residues in the CDR3. Deletions cut 3 bases from V and 6 bases from J, with 18 bases between. Germline-derived CDR1 and CDR2 are SGHRS and YFSETQ.

The genes are TRBV5-1 and TRBJ2-2; a possible D gene is TRBD1 (5 bases). In germline, CDR1 is SGHRS, CDR2 YFSETQ. The V gene lost 3 bases and the J gene lost 2 bases, with 8 bases spanning the gap. CDR3 size: 14 residues. CDR3 in amino acids: CASSSQGNTGELFF. CDR3 in DNA: TGCGCCAGCAGCTCCCAGGGAAACACCGGGGAGCTGTTTTTT.

The J gene is TRBJ2-3, the V gene TRBV14; 10 bases align to TRBD2. Germline assignment: CDR1 SGHDN and CDR2 FVKESK. V lost 4 bases, J lost 0 bases, and 7 bases stayed unmatched. The length of the CDR3 is 17 residues. CDR3 sequence (DNA): TGTGCCAGCAGCCGCCGACTAGCGGGTCCTAGCACAGATACGCAGTATTTT. It encodes CASSRRLAGPSTDTQYF.